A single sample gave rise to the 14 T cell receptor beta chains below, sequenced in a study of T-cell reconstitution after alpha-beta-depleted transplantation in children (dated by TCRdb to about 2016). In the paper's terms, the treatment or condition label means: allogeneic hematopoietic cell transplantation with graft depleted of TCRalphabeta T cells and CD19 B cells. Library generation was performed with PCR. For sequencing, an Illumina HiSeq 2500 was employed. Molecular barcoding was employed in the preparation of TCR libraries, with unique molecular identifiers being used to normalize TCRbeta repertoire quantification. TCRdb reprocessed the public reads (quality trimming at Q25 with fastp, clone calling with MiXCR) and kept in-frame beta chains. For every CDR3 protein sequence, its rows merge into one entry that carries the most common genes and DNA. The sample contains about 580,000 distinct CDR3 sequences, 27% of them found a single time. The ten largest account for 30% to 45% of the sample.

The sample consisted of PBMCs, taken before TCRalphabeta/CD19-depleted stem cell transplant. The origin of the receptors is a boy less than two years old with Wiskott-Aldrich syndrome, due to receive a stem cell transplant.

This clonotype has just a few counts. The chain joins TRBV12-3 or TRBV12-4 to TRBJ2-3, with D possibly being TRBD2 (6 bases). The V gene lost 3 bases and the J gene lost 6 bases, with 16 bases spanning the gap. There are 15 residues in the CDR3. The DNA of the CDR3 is TGTGCCAGCAGTTTTAGCGGTGTGGCGAGGGATACGCAGTATTTT. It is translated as CASSFSGVARDTQYF.

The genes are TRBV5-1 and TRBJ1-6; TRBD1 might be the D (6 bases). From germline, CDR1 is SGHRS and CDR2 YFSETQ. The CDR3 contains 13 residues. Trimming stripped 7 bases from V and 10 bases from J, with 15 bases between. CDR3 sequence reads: CASHRDIGSPLHF. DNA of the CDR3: TGCGCCAGCCACCGGGACATAGGATCACCCCTCCACTTT.

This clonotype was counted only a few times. CDR3 DNA: TGCGCCAGCCGTATGGTCGATGAGCAGTTCTTC. It yields the protein CASRMVDEQFF. The gene calls are TRBV5-1 and TRBJ2-1; D remains ambiguous. The CDR3 sequence is 11 residues long. In germline, CDR1 is SGHRS, CDR2 YFSETQ. V lost 7 bases, J lost 8 bases, and 10 bases lay in between.

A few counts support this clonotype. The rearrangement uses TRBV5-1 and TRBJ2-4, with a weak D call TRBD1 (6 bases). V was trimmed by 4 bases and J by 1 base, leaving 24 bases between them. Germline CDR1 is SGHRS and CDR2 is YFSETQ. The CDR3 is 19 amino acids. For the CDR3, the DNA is TGCGCCAGCAGCGACGGACGACTTGGACAGTCTTATGCCAAAAACATTCAGTACTTC. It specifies CASSDGRLGQSYAKNIQYF.

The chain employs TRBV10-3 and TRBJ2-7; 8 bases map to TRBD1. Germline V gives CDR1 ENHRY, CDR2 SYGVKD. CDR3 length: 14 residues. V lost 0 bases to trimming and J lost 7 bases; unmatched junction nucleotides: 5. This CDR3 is CAISESMTGDEQYF. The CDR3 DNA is TGTGCCATCAGTGAGTCGATGACAGGGGATGAGCAGTACTTC.

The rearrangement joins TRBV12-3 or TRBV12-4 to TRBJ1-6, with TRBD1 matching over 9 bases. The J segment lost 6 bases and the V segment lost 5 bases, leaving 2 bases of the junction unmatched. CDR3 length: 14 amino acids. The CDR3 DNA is TGTGCCAGCAGTGGGGGACAGGGTAATTCACCCCTCCACTTT. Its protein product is CASSGGQGNSPLHF.

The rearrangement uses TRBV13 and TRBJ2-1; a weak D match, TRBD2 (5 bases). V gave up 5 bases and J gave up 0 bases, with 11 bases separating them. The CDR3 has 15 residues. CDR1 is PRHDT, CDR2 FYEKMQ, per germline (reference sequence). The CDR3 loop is CASSPPADSYNEQFF. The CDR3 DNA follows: TGTGCCAGCAGCCCCCCAGCGGACTCCTACAATGAGCAGTTCTTC.

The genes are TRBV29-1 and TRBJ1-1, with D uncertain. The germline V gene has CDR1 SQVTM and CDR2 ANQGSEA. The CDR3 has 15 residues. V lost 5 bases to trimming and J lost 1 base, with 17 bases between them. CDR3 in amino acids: CSVKSIGWENTEAFF. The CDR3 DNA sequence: TGCAGCGTTAAATCGATAGGCTGGGAGAACACTGAAGCTTTCTTT.

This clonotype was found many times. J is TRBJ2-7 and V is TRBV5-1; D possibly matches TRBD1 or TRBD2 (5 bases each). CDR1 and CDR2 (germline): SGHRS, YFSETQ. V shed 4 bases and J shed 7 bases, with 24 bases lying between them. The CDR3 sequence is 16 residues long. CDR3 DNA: TGCGCCAGCAGCATTCGTACCGGGACCACCATCTGGGAGCAGTACTTC. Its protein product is CASSIRTGTTIWEQYF.

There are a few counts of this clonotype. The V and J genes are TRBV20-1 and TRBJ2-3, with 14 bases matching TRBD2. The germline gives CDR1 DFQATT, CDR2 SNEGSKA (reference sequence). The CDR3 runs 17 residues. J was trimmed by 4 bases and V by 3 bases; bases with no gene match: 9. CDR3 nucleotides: TGCAGTGCTAGCCCCAGACTAGCGGGAGGGCGTGCAGATACGCAGTATTTT. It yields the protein CSASPRLAGGRADTQYF.

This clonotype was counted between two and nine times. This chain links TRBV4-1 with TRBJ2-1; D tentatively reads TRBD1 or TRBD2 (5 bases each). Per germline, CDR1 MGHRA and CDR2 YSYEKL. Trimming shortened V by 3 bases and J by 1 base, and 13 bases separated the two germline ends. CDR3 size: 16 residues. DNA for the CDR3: TGCGCCAGCAGCCATGGTGGGGGAGCATCCTACAATGAGCAGTTCTTC. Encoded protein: CASSHGGGASYNEQFF.

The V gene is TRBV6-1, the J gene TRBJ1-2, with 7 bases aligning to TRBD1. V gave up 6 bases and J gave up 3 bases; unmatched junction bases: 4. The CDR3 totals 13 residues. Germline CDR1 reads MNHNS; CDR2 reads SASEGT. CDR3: CASRRQGDYGYTF. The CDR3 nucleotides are TGTGCCAGCAGACGACAGGGTGACTATGGCTACACCTTC.

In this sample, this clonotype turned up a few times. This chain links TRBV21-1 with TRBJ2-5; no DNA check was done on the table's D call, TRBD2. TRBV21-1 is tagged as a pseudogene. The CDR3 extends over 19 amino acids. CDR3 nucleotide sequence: TGTGCCAGCAGCAAACCAAGGGCTAGCGGGAGGTACTTTCGGGAGACCCAGTACTTC. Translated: CASSKPRASGRYFRETQYF.

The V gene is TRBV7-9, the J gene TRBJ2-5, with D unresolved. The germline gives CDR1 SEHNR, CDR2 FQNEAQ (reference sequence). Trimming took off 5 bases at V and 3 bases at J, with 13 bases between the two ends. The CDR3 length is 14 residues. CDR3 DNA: TGTGCCAGCAGCATAAGGAGCGAGAAAGAGACCCAGTACTTC. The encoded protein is CASSIRSEKETQYF.